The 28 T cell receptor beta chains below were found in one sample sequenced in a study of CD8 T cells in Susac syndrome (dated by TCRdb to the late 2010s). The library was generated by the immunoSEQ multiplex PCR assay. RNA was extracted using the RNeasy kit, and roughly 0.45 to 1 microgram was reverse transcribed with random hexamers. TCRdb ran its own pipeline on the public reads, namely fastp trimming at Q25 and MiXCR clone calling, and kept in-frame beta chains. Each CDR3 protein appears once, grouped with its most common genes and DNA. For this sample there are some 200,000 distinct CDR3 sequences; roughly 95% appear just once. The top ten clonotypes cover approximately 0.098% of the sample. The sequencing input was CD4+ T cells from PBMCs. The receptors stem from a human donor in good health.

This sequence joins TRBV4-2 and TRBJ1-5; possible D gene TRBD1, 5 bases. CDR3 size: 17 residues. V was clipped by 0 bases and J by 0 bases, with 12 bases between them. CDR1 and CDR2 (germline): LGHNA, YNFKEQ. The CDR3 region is CASSQDARVDSNQPQHF. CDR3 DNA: TGTGCCAGCAGCCAAGACGCCAGGGTTGATAGCAATCAGCCCCAGCATTTT.

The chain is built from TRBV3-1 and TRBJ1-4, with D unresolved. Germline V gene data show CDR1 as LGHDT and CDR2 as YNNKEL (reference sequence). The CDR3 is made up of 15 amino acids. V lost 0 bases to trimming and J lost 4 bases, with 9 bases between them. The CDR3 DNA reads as TGTGCCAGCAGCCAAGAGAGCCAGCTTAATGAAAAACTGTTTTTT. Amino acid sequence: CASSQESQLNEKLFF.

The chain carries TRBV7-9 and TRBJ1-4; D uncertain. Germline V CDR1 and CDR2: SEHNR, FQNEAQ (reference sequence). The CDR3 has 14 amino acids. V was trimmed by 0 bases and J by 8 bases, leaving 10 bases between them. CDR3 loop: CASSLAQISEKLFF. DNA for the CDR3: TGTGCCAGCAGCTTAGCCCAAATTTCGGAAAAACTGTTTTTT.

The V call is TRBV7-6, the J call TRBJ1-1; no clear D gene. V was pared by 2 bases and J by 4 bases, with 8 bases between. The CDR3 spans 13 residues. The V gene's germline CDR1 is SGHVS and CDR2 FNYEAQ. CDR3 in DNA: TGTGCCAGCAGCTTAAAGACCGGCACTGAAGCTTTCTTT. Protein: CASSLKTGTEAFF.

The DNA for the CDR3 is TGCGCCAGCAGCCAATGGGGTAATGAGCAGTTCTTC. Translated, it gives CASSQWGNEQFF. The V gene is TRBV4-3, the J gene TRBJ2-1; D not resolved. The CDR3 loop spans 12 amino acids. V lost 2 bases and J 7 bases, leaving 6 bases between the germline ends. Germline CDR1 is LGHNA and CDR2 is YSLEER.

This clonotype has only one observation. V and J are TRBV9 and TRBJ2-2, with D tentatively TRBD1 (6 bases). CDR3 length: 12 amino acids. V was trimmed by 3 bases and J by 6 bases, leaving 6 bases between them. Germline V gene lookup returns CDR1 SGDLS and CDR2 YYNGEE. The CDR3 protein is CASSEGAGELFF. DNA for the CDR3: TGTGCCAGCAGCGAGGGGGCCGGGGAGCTGTTTTTT.

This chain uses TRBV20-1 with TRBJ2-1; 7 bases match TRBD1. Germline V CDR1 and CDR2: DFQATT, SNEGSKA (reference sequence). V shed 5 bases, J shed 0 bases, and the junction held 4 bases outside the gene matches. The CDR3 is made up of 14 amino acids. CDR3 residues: CSAVGQPSYNEQFF. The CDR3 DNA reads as TGCAGTGCTGTGGGACAGCCCTCCTACAATGAGCAGTTCTTC.

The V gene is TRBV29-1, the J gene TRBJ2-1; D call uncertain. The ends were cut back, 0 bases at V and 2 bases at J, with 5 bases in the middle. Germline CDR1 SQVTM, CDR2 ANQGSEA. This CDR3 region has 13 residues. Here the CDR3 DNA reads TGCAGCGTTGAAGAAGTGGCCTACAATGAGCAGTTCTTC. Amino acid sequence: CSVEEVAYNEQFF.

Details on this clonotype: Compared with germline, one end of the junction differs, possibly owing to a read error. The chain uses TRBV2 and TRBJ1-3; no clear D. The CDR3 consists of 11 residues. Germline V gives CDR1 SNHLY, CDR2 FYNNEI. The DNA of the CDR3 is TGTGCCAGCAGTGCGGGCGGCGTCGGCCGCTTT. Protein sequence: CASSAGGVGRF.

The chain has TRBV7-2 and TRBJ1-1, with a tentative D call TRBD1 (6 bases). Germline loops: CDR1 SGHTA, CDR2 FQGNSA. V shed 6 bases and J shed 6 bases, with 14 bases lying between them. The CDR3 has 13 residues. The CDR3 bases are TGTGCCAGCAGGCGTTACAGGGCAGCTGAAGCTTTCTTT. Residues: CASRRYRAAEAFF.

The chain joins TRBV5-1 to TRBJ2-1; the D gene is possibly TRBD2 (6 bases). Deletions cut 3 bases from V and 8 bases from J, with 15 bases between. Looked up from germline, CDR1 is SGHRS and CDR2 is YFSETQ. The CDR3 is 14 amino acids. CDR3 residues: CASSSGGPSDEQFF. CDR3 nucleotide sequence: TGCGCCAGCAGCTCCGGAGGGCCGTCCGATGAGCAGTTCTTC.

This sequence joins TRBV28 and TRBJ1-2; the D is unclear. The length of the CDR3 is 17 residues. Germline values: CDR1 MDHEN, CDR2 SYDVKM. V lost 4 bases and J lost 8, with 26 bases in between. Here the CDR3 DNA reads TGTGCCAGCAGTTCCCTAATGATGGAGAATATAGCCGAGGGCTACACCTTC. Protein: CASSSLMMENIAEGYTF.

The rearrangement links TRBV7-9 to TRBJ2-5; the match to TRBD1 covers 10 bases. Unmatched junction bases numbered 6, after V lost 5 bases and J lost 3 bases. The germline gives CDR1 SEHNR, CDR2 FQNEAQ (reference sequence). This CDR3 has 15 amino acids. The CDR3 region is CASSRWTGGEETQYF. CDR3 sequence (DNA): TGTGCCAGCAGCCGGTGGACAGGGGGAGAAGAGACCCAGTACTTC.

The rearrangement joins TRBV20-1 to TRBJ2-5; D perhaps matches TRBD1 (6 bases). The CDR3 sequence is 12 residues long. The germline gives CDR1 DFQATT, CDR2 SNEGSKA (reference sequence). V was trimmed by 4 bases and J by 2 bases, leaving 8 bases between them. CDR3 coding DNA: TGCAGTGCTACAGGGACACAAGAGACCCAGTACTTC. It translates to CSATGTQETQYF.

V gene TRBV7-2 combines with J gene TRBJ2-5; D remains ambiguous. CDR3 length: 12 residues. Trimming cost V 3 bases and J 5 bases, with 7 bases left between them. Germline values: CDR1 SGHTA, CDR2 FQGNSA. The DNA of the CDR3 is TGTGCCAGCAGCTTTATGGGGGAGACCCAGTACTTC. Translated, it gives CASSFMGETQYF.

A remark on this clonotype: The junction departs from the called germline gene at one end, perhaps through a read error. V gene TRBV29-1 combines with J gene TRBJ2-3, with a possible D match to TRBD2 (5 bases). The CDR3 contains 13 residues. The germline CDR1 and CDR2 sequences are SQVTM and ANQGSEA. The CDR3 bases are TGCAGCGTCGAAGCGGTGAGGGCAGATACGCAGTATTTT. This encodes CSVEAVRADTQYF.

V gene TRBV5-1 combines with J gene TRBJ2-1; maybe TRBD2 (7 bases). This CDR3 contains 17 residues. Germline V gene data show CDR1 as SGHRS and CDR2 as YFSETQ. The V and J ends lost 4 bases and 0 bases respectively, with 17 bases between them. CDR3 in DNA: TGCGCCAGCAGCAAAGGGGGGGGAGATCCCTCCTACAATGAGCAGTTCTTC. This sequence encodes CASSKGGGDPSYNEQFF.

The CDR3 reads CSARDRGSTDTQYF. The CDR3 DNA is TGCAGTGCTAGAGATCGGGGCTCCACAGATACGCAGTATTTT. The chain recombines TRBV20-1 with TRBJ2-3; D tentatively fits TRBD1 or TRBD2 (5 bases each). V lost 0 bases to trimming and J lost 2 bases, with 9 bases between them. The CDR3 extends over 14 amino acids. CDR1 and CDR2 from the germline V gene are DFQATT and SNEGSKA (reference sequence).

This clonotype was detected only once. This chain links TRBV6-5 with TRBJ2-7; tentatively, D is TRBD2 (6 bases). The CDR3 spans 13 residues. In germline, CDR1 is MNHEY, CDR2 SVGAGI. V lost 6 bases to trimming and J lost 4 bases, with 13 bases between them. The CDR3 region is CASSLGSWYEQYF. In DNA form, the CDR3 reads TGTGCCAGCAGCCTCGGGAGTTGGTACGAGCAGTACTTC.

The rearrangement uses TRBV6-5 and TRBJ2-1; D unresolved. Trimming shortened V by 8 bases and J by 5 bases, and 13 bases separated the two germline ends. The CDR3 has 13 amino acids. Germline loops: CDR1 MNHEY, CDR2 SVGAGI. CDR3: CASRRDPHNEQFF. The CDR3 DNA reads TGTGCCAGCCGGCGTGATCCCCACAATGAGCAGTTCTTC.

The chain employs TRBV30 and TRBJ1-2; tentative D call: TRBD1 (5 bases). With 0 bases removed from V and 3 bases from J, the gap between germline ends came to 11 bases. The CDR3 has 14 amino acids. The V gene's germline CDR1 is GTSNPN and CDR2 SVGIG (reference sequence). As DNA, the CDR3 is TGTGCCTGGAGTGTGGGGCTTCGGGACTATGGCTACACCTTC. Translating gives CAWSVGLRDYGYTF.

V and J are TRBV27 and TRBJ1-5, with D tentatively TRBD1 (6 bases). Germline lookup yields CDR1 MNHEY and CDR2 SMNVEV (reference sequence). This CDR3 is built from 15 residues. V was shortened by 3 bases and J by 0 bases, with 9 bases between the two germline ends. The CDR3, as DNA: TGTGCCAGCAGTTTCACAGGGTTTAGCAATCAGCCCCAGCATTTT. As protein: CASSFTGFSNQPQHF.

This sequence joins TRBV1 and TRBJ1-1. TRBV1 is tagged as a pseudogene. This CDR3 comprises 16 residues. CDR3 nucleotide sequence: TGCACCAGCAGCCAAGATCCAACTTTGGTGAGCACTGAAGCTTTCTTT. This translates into CTSSQDPTLVSTEAFF.

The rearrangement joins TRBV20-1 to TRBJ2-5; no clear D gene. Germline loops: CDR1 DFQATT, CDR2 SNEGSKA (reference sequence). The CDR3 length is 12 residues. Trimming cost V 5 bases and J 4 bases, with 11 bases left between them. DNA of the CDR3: TGCAGTGCTCGCCGCGGCCCAGAGACCCAGTACTTC. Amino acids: CSARRGPETQYF.

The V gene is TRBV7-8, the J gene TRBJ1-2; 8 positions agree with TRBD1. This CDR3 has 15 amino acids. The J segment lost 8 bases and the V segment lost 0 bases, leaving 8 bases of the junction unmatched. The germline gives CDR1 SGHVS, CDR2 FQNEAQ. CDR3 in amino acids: CASSLASVQGGGYTF. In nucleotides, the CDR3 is TGTGCCAGCAGCTTAGCGTCGGTACAGGGGGGCGGCTACACCTTC.

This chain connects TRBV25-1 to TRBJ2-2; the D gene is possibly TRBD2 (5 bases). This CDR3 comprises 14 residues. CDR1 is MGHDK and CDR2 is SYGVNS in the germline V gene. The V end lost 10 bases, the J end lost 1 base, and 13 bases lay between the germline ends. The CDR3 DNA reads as TGTGCCACCTCTCCCCGGGAGAACACCGGGGAGCTGTTTTTT. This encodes CATSPRENTGELFF. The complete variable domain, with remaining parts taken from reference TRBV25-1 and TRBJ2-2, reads EADIYQTPRYLVIGTGKKITLECSQTMGHDKMYWYQQDPGMELHLIHYSYGVNSTEKGDLSSESTVSRIRTEHFPLTLESARPSHTSQYLCATSPRENTGELFFGEGSRLTVL.

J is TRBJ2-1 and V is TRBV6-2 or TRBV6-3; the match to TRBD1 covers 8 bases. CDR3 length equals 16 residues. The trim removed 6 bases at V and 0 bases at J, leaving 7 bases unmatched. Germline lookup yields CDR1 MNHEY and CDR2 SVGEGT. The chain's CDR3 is CASSRQGKSSYNEQFF. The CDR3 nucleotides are TGTGCCAGCAGCCGACAGGGGAAAAGCTCCTACAATGAGCAGTTCTTC.

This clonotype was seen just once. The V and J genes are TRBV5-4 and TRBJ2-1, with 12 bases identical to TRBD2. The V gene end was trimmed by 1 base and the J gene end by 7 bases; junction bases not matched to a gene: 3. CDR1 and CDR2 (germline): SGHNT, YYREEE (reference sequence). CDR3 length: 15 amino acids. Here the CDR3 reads CASSLSSGRENEQFF. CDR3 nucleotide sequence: TGTGCCAGCAGCTTGTCTAGCGGGAGGGAAAATGAGCAGTTCTTC.